Listed below are T cell receptor beta chains from one sample, sequenced in a study of blood T cell repertoires in COVID-19. TCRdb's copy holds only in-frame clones and misses some; the assay was immunoSEQ multiplex PCR. The profile shows roughly 220,000 clones, roughly 79% of them singletons. The specimen sequenced was PBMCs or T cells enriched from blood (not recorded which). The receptors here all came from a man aged 35 to 55 who had recovered from COVID-19. The CDR3 runs from the conserved cysteine through the conserved F or W. Fields, in order: V gene, D gene, clone size, J gene, CDR3 protein, CDR3 DNA. D genes are given only for firm matches. Not all rows give a size; the values are once, few, many and, for expanded clones, a class.

TRBV9	.	once	TRBJ2-4	CASSVGGGAKNIQYF	TGTGCCAGCAGCGTAGGCGGCGGAGCCAAAAACATTCAGTACTTC
TRBV6-5	TRBD1	.	TRBJ1-1	CASSTLRTGAPEAFF	TGTGCCAGCAGTACCTTGAGGACAGGGGCCCCTGAAGCTTTCTTT
TRBV5-5	TRBD1	once	TRBJ1-2	CASSSLGGTGFHTF	TGTGCCAGCAGCTCCCTTGGTGGGACAGGGTTCCACACCTTC
TRBV2	.	.	TRBJ2-1	CASSLTGGSGEQFF	TGTGCCAGCAGTCTGACGGGTGGGTCGGGTGAGCAGTTCTTC
TRBV6-5	.	once	TRBJ1-3	CASSYSSQKARNTIYF	TGTGCCAGCAGTTACTCTTCACAGAAAGCACGAAACACCATATATTTT
TRBV28	.	.	TRBJ1-6	CASSLGGNNSPLHF	TGTGCCAGCAGTTTAGGGGGGAATAATTCACCCCTCCACTTT
TRBV3-1/TRBV3-2	.	.	TRBJ2-7	CASSQGTQTYEQYF	TGTGCCAGCAGCCAAGGTACACAGACCTACGAGCAGTACTTC
TRBV4-1	.	.	TRBJ2-3	CASSQVGVGDTQYF	TGCGCCAGCAGCCAAGTAGGGGTGGGGGATACGCAGTATTTT
TRBV11-2	.	.	TRBJ2-2	CASSPTQRAGELFF	TGTGCCAGCAGCCCGACACAGAGAGCCGGGGAGCTGTTTTTT
TRBV5-8	TRBD2	.	TRBJ2-1	CASSPRPGTSGRNEQFF	TGTGCCAGCAGCCCACGTCCCGGGACTAGCGGGAGAAATGAGCAGTTCTTC
TRBV5-8	.	.	TRBJ2-2	CASSLGGGRNTGELFF	TGTGCCAGCAGCTTGGGAGGCGGTAGAAACACCGGGGAGCTGTTTTTT
TRBV11-1	.	.	TRBJ1-1	CASSLGPARANEAFF	TGTGCCAGCAGCTTAGGGCCAGCGCGGGCGAATGAAGCTTTCTTT
TRBV5-8	.	.	TRBJ1-2	CASSTKRWTEYGYTF	TGTGCCAGCAGCACCAAACGATGGACAGAGTATGGCTACACCTTC
TRBV19	.	.	TRBJ2-3	CASIPPGRGTDTQYF	TGTGCCAGTATCCCACCCGGACGGGGGACAGATACGCAGTATTTT
TRBV11-2	.	.	TRBJ1-1	CASSLSRDSRNTEAFF	TGTGCCAGCAGCCTCTCCCGGGACTCACGAAACACTGAAGCTTTCTTT
TRBV7-3	TRBD1	.	TRBJ1-5	CASSLGTGGSPQHF	TGTGCCAGCAGCTTAGGGACAGGGGGGTCGCCCCAGCATTTT
TRBV18	TRBD1	once	TRBJ2-2	CASSPRQGDTGELFF	TGTGCCAGCTCACCTCGACAGGGGGACACCGGGGAGCTGTTTTTT
TRBV5-1	.	.	TRBJ1-1	CASSQDSYSEAFF	TGCGCCAGCAGCCAGGACAGCTATAGCGAAGCTTTCTTT
TRBV4-2	.	.	TRBJ1-1	CASSPGGPSNTEAFF	TGTGCCAGCAGCCCCGGGGGGCCGTCGAACACTGAAGCTTTCTTT
TRBV7-9	TRBD1	.	TRBJ2-2	CASSSRDREGTGELFF	TGTGCCAGCAGCAGCCGGGACAGGGAAGGAACCGGGGAGCTGTTTTTT
TRBV5-4	.	.	TRBJ1-6	CASSFPGLSGSPLHF	TGTGCCAGCAGCTTTCCCGGTCTGTCCGGTTCACCCCTCCACTTT
TRBV7-2	.	.	TRBJ2-7	CASSLEWAKKGEQYF	TGTGCCAGCAGCTTAGAGTGGGCGAAGAAGGGGGAGCAGTACTTC
TRBV27	.	.	TRBJ1-2	CASRPIGANYGYTF	TGTGCCAGCAGACCGATAGGGGCTAACTATGGCTACACCTTC
TRBV11-2	.	.	TRBJ1-2	CASSLDLSGMIGYTF	TGTGCCAGCAGCTTAGATCTGTCGGGGATGATTGGCTACACCTTC
TRBV27	.	few	TRBJ1-5	CASSLAGEGQPQHF	TGTGCCAGCAGTTTGGCAGGGGAGGGTCAGCCCCAGCATTTT
TRBV28	.	.	TRBJ1-1	CASTPGGRGEAFF	TGTGCCAGCACCCCGGGGGGCCGAGGTGAAGCTTTCTTT
TRBV4-1	.	.	TRBJ2-3	CASSFRWLASTDTQYF	TGCGCCAGCAGCTTCCGGTGGCTAGCCAGCACAGATACGCAGTATTTT
TRBV28	.	.	TRBJ2-3	CASSNGGAADTQYF	TGTGCCAGCTCTAACGGCGGGGCGGCAGATACGCAGTATTTT
TRBV6-5	TRBD1	.	TRBJ1-2	CASRLTGVYGYTF	TGTGCCAGCAGACTGACAGGGGTCTATGGCTACACCTTC
TRBV5-4	.	.	TRBJ1-4	CASSSFRGSNEKLFF	TGTGCCAGCAGCTCCTTTAGGGGATCCAATGAAAAACTGTTTTTT
TRBV3-1/TRBV3-2	.	.	TRBJ2-5	CASSQERQVIETQYF	TGTGCCAGCAGCCAAGAGCGACAGGTAATCGAGACCCAGTACTTC
TRBV14	.	.	TRBJ1-3	CASSQRTISGNTIYF	TGTGCCAGCAGCCAGCGGACAATCTCTGGAAACACCATATATTTT
TRBV7-9	.	.	TRBJ1-2	CASSFQGGNSGYTF	TGTGCCAGCAGCTTCCAGGGCGGGAACAGCGGCTACACCTTC
TRBV28	.	.	TRBJ1-2	CASGQYGYTF	TGTGCCAGCGGGCAATATGGCTACACCTTC
TRBV29-1	.	.	TRBJ1-5	CSVVEGVAQPQHF	TGCAGCGTTGTGGAAGGGGTGGCTCAGCCCCAGCATTTT
TRBV6-5	TRBD1	once	TRBJ1-2	CASSPRQGPYGYTF	TGTGCCAGCAGTCCACGACAGGGACCCTATGGCTACACCTTC
TRBV25-1	.	.	TRBJ1-5	CASSERTNQPQHF	TGTGCCAGCAGTGAAAGGACTAATCAGCCCCAGCATTTT
TRBV5-1	.	.	TRBJ1-1	CASSLVQGHTEAFF	TGCGCCAGCAGCTTGGTTCAGGGCCACACTGAAGCTTTCTTT
TRBV4-1	.	.	TRBJ2-1	CASSQGVGPLGSDEQFF	TGCGCCAGCAGCCAAGGGGTGGGGCCGCTCGGGTCGGATGAGCAGTTCTTC
TRBV3-1/TRBV3-2	.	.	TRBJ1-5	CASSSLNQPQHF	TGTGCCAGCAGCTCTCTTAATCAGCCCCAGCATTTT
TRBV12-3/TRBV12-4	.	.	TRBJ2-7	CASSSGQTYEQYF	TGTGCCAGCAGTTCGGGACAAACCTACGAGCAGTACTTC
TRBV7-7	TRBD1	.	TRBJ1-3	CASSSGTASGNTIYF	TGTGCCAGCAGCTCGGGGACAGCATCTGGAAACACCATATATTTT
TRBV5-5	.	.	TRBJ1-1	CASSPQGLGTEAFF	TGTGCCAGCAGCCCACAGGGCTTAGGCACTGAAGCTTTCTTT
TRBV18	TRBD1	.	TRBJ1-1	CASSSRQGNLAEAFF	TGTGCCAGCTCATCCCGACAGGGGAATTTAGCTGAAGCTTTCTTT
TRBV5-1	TRBD1	many	TRBJ1-1	CASSSGVSGTGVRKTEAFF	TGCGCCAGCAGCTCGGGAGTAAGCGGGACAGGGGTAAGGAAAACTGAAGCTTTCTTT
TRBV19	.	.	TRBJ1-2	CASSMSAGDYGYTF	TGTGCCAGTAGTATGTCGGCAGGGGACTATGGCTACACCTTC
TRBV30	.	few	TRBJ1-4	CAWRGGQGSNEKLFF	TGTGCCTGGAGGGGGGGGCAGGGATCTAATGAAAAACTGTTTTTT
TRBV7-2	TRBD1	.	TRBJ2-7	CASSLVGTVSYEQYF	TGTGCCAGCAGCTTAGTAGGGACAGTCTCCTACGAGCAGTACTTC
TRBV10-3	TRBD1	.	TRBJ1-2	CAIRGQGANYGYTF	TGTGCCATCAGAGGACAGGGGGCGAACTATGGCTACACCTTC
TRBV28	TRBD2	.	TRBJ2-4	CASSTGGRPNIQYF	TGTGCCAGCAGCACGGGGGGGAGGCCAAACATTCAGTACTTC
TRBV30	TRBD2	once	TRBJ2-2	CAWMSGTSPGTGELFF	TGTGCCTGGATGTCCGGGACTAGCCCGGGCACCGGGGAGCTGTTTTTT
TRBV6-5	TRBD1	once	TRBJ2-7	CATLAGTGPHEQYF	TGTGCCACCTTAGCCGGGACAGGGCCCCACGAGCAGTACTTC
TRBV9	TRBD2	few	TRBJ2-3	CASSVGTSLDTQYF	TGTGCCAGCAGCGTAGGGACTAGCCTAGATACGCAGTATTTT